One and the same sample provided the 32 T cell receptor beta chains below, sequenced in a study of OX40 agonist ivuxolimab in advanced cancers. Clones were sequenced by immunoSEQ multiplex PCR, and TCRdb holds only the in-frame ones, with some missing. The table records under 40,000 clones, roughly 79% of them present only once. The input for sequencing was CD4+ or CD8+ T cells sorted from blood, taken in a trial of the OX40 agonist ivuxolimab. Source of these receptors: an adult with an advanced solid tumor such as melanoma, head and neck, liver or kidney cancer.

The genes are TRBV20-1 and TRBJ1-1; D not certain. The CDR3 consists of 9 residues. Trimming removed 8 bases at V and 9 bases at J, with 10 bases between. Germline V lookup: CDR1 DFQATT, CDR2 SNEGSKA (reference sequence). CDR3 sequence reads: CSPHHQAFF. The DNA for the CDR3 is TGCAGTCCTCACCACCAAGCTTTCTTT.

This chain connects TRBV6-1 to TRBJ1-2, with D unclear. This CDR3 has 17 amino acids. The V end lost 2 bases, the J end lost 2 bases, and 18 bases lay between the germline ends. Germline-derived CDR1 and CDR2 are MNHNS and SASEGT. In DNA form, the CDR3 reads TGTGCCAGCAGTGAATACGCATCGGGTGTAGCGAACTATGGCTACACCTTC. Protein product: CASSEYASGVANYGYTF.

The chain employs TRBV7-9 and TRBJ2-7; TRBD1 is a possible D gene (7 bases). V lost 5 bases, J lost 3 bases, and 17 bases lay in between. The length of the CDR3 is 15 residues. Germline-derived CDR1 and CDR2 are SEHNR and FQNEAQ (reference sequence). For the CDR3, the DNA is TGTGCCAGCAGCCCGGGGGACAGACTGATCTACGAGCAGTACTTC. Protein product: CASSPGDRLIYEQYF.

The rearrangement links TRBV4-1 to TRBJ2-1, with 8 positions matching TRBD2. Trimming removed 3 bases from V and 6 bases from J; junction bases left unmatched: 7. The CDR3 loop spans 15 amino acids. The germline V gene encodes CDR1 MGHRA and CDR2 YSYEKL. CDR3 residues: CASSHPPGGPNEQFF. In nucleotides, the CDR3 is TGCGCCAGCAGCCACCCACCGGGAGGGCCCAATGAGCAGTTCTTC.

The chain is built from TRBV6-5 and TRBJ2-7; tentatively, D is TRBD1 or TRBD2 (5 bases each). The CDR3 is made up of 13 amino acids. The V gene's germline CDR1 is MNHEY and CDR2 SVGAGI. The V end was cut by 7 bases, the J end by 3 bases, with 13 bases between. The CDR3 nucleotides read TGTGCCAGCAATAAGGGACCGAACTACGAGCAGTACTTC. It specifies CASNKGPNYEQYF.

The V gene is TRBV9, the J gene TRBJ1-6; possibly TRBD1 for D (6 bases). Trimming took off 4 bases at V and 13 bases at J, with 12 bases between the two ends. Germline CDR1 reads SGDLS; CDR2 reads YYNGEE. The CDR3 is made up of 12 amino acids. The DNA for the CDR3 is TGTGCCAGCAGCTCAGGGGTAGGCCCCCTCCACTTT. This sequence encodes CASSSGVGPLHF.

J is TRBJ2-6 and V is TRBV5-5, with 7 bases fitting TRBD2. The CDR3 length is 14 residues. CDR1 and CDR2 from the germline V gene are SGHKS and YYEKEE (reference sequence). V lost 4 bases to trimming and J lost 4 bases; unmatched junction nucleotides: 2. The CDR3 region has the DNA TGTGCCAGCAGCAGGGACTACGGGGCCAACGTCCTGACTTTC. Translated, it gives CASSRDYGANVLTF. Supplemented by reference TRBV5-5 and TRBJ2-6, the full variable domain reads DAGVTQSPTHLIKTRGQQVTLRCSPISGHKSVSWYQQVLGQGPQFIFQYYEKEERGRGNFPDRFSARQFPNYSSELNVNALLLGDSALYLCASSRDYGANVLTFGAGSRLTVL.

CDR3 in DNA: TGTGCCAGCAGCTTGGGCCCAGGTAATAAAGTGGTGACCCAGTACTTC. Protein sequence: CASSLGPGNKVVTQYF. The gene calls are TRBV5-7 and TRBJ2-5; D unclear. TRBV5-7 is an ORF, with its function uncertain. V lost 0 bases and J 7 bases, leaving 19 bases between the germline ends. This CDR3 is built from 16 residues.

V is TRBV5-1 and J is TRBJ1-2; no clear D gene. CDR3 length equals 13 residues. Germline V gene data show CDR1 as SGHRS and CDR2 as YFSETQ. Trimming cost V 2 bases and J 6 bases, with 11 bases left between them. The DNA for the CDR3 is TGCGCCAGCAGCTTCGACACGACACATGGCTACACCTTC. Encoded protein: CASSFDTTHGYTF.

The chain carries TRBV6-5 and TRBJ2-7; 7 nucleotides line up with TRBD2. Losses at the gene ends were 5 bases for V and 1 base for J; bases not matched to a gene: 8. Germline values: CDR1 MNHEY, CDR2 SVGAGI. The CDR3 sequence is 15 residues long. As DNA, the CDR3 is TGTGCCAGCAGTACCCAGGGAGGGCGATCCTACGAGCAGTACTTC. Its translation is CASSTQGGRSYEQYF.

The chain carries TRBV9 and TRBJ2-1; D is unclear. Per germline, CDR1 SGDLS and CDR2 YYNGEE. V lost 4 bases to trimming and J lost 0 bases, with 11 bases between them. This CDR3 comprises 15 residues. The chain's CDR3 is CASSPTHSSYNEQFF. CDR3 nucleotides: TGTGCCAGCAGCCCAACCCATAGCTCCTACAATGAGCAGTTCTTC.

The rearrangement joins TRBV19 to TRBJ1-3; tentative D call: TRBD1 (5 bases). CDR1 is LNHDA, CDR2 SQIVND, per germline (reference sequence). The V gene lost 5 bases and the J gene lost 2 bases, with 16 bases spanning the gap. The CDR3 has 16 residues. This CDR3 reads CASSAPRGRAGNTIYF. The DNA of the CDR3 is TGTGCCAGTAGTGCGCCCCGGGGACGAGCTGGAAACACCATATATTTT.

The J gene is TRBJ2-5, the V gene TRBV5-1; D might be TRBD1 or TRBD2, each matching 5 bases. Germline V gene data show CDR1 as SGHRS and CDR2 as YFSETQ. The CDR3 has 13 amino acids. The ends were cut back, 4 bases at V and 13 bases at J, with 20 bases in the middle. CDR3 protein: CASSVVVDSGRYF. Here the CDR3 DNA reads TGCGCCAGCAGCGTTGTAGTGGATTCGGGGCGGTACTTC.

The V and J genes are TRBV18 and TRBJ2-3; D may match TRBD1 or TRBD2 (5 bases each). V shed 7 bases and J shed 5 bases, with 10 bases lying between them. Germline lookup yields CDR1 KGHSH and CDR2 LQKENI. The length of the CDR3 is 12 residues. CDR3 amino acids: CASLGTGDTQYF. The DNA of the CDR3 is TGTGCCAGCTTAGGGACCGGAGATACGCAGTATTTT.

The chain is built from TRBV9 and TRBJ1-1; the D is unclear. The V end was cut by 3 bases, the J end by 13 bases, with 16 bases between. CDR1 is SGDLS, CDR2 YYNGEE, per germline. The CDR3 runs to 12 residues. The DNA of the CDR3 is TGTGCCAGCAGCGGGGGTGGTGGGTTGGTTTTCTTT. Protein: CASSGGGGLVFF.

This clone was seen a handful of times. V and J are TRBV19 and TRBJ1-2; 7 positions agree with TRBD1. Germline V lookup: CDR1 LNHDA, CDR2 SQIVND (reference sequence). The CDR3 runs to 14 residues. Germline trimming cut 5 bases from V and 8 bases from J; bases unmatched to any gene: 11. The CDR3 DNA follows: TGTGCCAGTAGTCGCCCCGGGACAGTACGGGGCTACACCTTC. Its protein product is CASSRPGTVRGYTF.

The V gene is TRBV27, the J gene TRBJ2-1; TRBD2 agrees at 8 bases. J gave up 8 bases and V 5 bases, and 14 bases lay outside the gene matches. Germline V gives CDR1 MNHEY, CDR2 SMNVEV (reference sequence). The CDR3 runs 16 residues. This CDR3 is CASSPFLSGSRYEQFF. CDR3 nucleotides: TGTGCCAGCAGTCCCTTTTTGAGCGGGAGTAGGTATGAGCAGTTCTTC.

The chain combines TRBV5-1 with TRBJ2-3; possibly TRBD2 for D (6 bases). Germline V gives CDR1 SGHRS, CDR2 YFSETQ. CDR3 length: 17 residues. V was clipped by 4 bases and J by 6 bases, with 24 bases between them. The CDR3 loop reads CASSPLVSGTPSDTQYF. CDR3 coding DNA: TGCGCCAGCAGCCCCCTGGTTTCCGGGACTCCATCTGATACGCAGTATTTT.

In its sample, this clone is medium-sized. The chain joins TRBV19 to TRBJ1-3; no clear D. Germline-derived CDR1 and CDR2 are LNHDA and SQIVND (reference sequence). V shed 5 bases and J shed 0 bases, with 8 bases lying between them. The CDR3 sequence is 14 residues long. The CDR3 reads CASSRQTSGNTIYF. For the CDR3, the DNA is TGTGCCAGTAGTCGCCAGACCTCTGGAAACACCATATATTTT.

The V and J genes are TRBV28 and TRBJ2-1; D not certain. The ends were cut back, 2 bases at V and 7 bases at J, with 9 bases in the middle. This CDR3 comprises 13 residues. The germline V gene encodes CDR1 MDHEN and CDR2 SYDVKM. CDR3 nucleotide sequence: TGTGCCAGCAGTTTAAATAATGGGAATGAGCAGTTCTTC. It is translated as CASSLNNGNEQFF. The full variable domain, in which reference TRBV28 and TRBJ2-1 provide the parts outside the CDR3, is DVKVTQSSRYLVKRTGEKVFLECVQDMDHENMFWYRQDPGLGLRLIYFSYDVKMKEKGDIPEGYSVSREKKERFSLILESASTNQTSMYLCASSLNNGNEQFFGPGTRLTVL.

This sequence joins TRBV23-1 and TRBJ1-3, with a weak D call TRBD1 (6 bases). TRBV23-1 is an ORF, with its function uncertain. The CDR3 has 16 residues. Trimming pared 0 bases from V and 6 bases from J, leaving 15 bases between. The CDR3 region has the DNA TGCGCCAGCAGTCAATCGTCCGCCAGGGGCGAAAACACCATATATTTT. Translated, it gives CASSQSSARGENTIYF.

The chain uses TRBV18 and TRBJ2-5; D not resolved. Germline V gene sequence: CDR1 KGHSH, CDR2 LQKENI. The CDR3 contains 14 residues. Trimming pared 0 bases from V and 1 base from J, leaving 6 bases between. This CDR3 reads CASSPPEFQETQYF. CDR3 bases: TGTGCCAGCTCACCACCGGAATTCCAAGAGACCCAGTACTTC.

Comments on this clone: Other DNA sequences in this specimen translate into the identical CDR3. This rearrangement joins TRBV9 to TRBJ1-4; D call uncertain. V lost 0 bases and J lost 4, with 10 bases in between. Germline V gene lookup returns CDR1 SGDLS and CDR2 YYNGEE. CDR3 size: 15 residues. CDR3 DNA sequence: TGTGCCAGCAGCGTAGATCGGCAGCTTAATGAAAAACTGTTTTTT. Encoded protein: CASSVDRQLNEKLFF.

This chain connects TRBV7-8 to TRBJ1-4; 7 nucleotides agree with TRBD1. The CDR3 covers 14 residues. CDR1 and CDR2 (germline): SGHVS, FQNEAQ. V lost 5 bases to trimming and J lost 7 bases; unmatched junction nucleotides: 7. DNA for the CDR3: TGTGCCAGCAGCCAGCGACAGGGTAGTGAAAAACTGTTTTTT. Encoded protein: CASSQRQGSEKLFF.

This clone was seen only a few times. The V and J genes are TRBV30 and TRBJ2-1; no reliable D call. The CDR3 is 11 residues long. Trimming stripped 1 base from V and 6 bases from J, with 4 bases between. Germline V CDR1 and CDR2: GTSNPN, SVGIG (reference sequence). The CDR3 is CAWSERNEQFF. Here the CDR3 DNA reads TGTGCCTGGAGTGAACGCAATGAGCAGTTCTTC.

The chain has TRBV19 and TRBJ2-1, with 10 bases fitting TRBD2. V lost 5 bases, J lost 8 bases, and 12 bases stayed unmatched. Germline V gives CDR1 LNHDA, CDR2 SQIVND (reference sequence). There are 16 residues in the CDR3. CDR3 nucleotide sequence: TGTGCCAGTAGTTTCCGGCTAGCGGGAGTAGGCGATGAGCAGTTCTTC. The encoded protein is CASSFRLAGVGDEQFF.

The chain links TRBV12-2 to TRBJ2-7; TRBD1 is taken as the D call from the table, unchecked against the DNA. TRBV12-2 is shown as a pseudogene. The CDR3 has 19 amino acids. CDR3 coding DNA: TGTGCAAGTCGCCCTGGAGGGATCAGGGGGCGCGGGGAAATCTACGAGCAGTACTTC. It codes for CASRPGGIRGRGEIYEQYF.

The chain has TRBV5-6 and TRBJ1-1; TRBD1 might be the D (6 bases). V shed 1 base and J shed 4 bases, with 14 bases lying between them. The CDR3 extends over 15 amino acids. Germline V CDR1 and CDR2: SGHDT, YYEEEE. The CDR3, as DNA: TGTGCCAGCAGCTTGTTGACTCAGGGGCCCACTGAAGCTTTCTTT. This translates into CASSLLTQGPTEAFF.

The chain's CDR3 is CASSLGLAVSKEQFF. CDR3 bases: TGTGCCAGCAGCTTAGGACTAGCAGTGAGCAAAGAGCAGTTCTTC. The chain couples TRBV11-3 to TRBJ2-1; 7 nucleotides match TRBD2. This CDR3 has 15 amino acids. Germline CDR1 and CDR2: SGHNT and YENEEA. V dropped 1 base and J dropped 10; count of bases not matched to a gene: 10.

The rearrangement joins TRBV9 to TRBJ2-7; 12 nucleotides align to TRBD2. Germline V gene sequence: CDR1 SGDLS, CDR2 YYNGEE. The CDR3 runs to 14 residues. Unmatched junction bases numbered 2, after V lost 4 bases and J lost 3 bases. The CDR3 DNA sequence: TGTGCCAGCAGCCAGACTAGCGGGGGCTACGAGCAGTACTTC. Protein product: CASSQTSGGYEQYF.

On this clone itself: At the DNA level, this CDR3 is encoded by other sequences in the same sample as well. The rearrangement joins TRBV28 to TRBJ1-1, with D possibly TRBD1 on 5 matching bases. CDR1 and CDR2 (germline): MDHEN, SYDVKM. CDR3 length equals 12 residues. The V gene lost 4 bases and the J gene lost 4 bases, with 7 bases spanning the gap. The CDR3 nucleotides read TGTGCCAGCAGTTCCGGGGGCACTGAAGCTTTCTTT. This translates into CASSSGGTEAFF.

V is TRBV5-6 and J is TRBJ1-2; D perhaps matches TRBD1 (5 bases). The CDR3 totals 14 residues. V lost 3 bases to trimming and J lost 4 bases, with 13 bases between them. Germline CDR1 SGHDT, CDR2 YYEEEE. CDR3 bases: TGTGCCAGCAGCTACTGGGACGGGTCCTATGGCTACACCTTC. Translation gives CASSYWDGSYGYTF.